These 19 T cell receptor beta chains came from one sample sequenced in a study of blood T cell repertoires in COVID-19. Method: immunoSEQ multiplex PCR; TCRdb's copy keeps in-frame clones and lacks some. This table holds around 65,000 clones, about three quarters found once. The sequenced sample was peripheral blood. The source is a man older than 75 with acute or convalescent COVID-19.

V gene TRBV24-1 combines with J gene TRBJ1-1; unclear D gene. The V gene lost 0 bases and the J gene lost 0 bases, with 13 bases spanning the gap. The CDR3 is 17 amino acids. Germline V gene data show CDR1 as KGHDR and CDR2 as SFDVKD. As DNA, the CDR3 is TGTGCCACCAGTGATTTGGCCCGAGAAGATGTGAACACTGAAGCTTTCTTT. This gives the protein CATSDLAREDVNTEAFF.

J is TRBJ1-3 and V is TRBV5-5; D ambiguous. Germline V lookup: CDR1 SGHKS, CDR2 YYEKEE (reference sequence). The CDR3 totals 15 residues. Trimming took 0 bases from V and 3 from J, leaving 10 bases between them. The DNA of the CDR3 is TGTGCCAGCAGCTTGGGGTTGGCGGGTGGAAACACCATATATTTT. Translated: CASSLGLAGGNTIYF.

J is TRBJ2-7 and V is TRBV4-3; D is undetermined. Trimming stripped 0 bases from V and 3 bases from J, with 12 bases between. The V gene's germline CDR1 is LGHNA and CDR2 YSLEER. The CDR3 is 15 residues long. CDR3 nucleotide sequence: TGCGCCAGCAGCCAAGATCGTGTAGTCTTCTACGAGCAGTACTTC. Translating it yields CASSQDRVVFYEQYF.

The count of this clone is one. The gene calls are TRBV3-1 (or the pseudogene TRBV3-2) and TRBJ1-5; 7 bases line up with TRBD1. Germline V gives CDR1 LGHDT, CDR2 YNNKEL (reference sequence). This CDR3 region has 14 residues. V shed 5 bases and J 2 bases; nucleotides not matched to a gene: 3. The CDR3, as DNA: TGTGCCAGCAGCAATACAGGGGGCAATCAGCCCCAGCATTTT. It is translated as CASSNTGGNQPQHF.

This clone has just one count. This sequence joins TRBV24-1 and TRBJ1-2, with TRBD1 as a possible D gene (5 bases). Trimming removed 4 bases at V and 8 bases at J, with 16 bases between. The CDR3 is made up of 14 amino acids. Germline V lookup: CDR1 KGHDR, CDR2 SFDVKD. The CDR3 DNA reads TGTGCCACCAGTGACCCCACAGGCCTACAGGGCTACACCTTC. Translated, it gives CATSDPTGLQGYTF.

The chain joins TRBV6-5 to TRBJ2-3, with D tentatively TRBD2 (5 bases). CDR1 is MNHEY and CDR2 is SVGAGI in the germline V gene. Trimming pared 4 bases from V and 0 bases from J, leaving 11 bases between. This CDR3 is built from 15 residues. The CDR3 DNA reads TGTGCCAGCAGTTCGTCGGAGGTTAGCACAGATACGCAGTATTTT. Residues: CASSSSEVSTDTQYF.

This chain joins TRBV3-1 (or the pseudogene TRBV3-2) and TRBJ2-3; D gene ambiguous. Germline V gene data show CDR1 as LGHDT and CDR2 as YNNKEL (reference sequence). There are 12 residues in the CDR3. Trimming shortened V by 4 bases and J by 3 bases, and 5 bases separated the two germline ends. CDR3 nucleotide sequence: TGTGCCAGCAGCCGTCAAACAGATACGCAGTATTTT. Its protein is CASSRQTDTQYF.

The V call is TRBV6-5, the J call TRBJ2-5; perhaps TRBD2 as D (5 bases). The germline V and J ends were trimmed by 6 bases and 4 bases, with 6 bases remaining between them. This CDR3 region has 11 residues. Germline V lookup: CDR1 MNHEY, CDR2 SVGAGI. This CDR3 is CASRSGETQYF. DNA for the CDR3: TGTGCCAGCAGAAGCGGAGAGACCCAGTACTTC.

J is TRBJ2-7 and V is TRBV7-8, with TRBD2 as a possible D gene (5 bases). Trimming cost V 4 bases and J 3 bases, with 13 bases left between them. The CDR3 is 14 residues long. Germline lookup yields CDR1 SGHVS and CDR2 FQNEAQ. CDR3: CASSSEGPDYEQYF. CDR3 in DNA: TGTGCCAGCAGCTCCGAGGGCCCTGACTACGAGCAGTACTTC.

This chain joins TRBV7-3 and TRBJ2-5, with D perhaps TRBD2 (5 bases). Germline-derived CDR1 and CDR2 are SGHTA and FQGTGA. The V end lost 1 base, the J end lost 5 bases, and 14 bases lay between the germline ends. CDR3 length: 15 amino acids. Here the CDR3 reads CASSLSGRRAETQYF. The CDR3 DNA sequence: TGTGCCAGCAGCTTAAGTGGGCGGCGGGCCGAGACCCAGTACTTC.

The chain carries TRBV2 and TRBJ2-5; D is unclear. Looked up from germline, CDR1 is SNHLY and CDR2 is FYNNEI. The ends were cut back, 3 bases at V and 0 bases at J, with 8 bases in the middle. The CDR3 has 14 amino acids. The CDR3 DNA reads TGTGCCAGCAGTGATCTCCGGGACCAAGAGACCCAGTACTTC. Its protein product is CASSDLRDQETQYF.

V and J are TRBV2 and TRBJ2-7, with 9 positions matching TRBD1. The CDR3 runs 15 residues. The J segment lost 5 bases and the V segment lost 7 bases, leaving 12 bases of the junction unmatched. CDR1 SNHLY and CDR2 FYNNEI come from the germline V gene. This chain's CDR3 is CASTTPGQGANEQYF. As DNA, the CDR3 is TGTGCCAGCACTACGCCGGGACAGGGTGCCAACGAGCAGTACTTC.

V and J are TRBV7-2 and TRBJ2-2, with 8 bases matching TRBD1. This CDR3 has 16 amino acids. V gave up 2 bases and J gave up 2 bases; unmatched junction bases: 4. Germline values: CDR1 SGHTA, CDR2 FQGNSA. CDR3 amino acids: CASSLQGAGNTGELFF. DNA of the CDR3: TGTGCCAGCAGCTTACAGGGGGCGGGAAACACCGGGGAGCTGTTTTTT.

The chain carries TRBV29-1 and TRBJ1-1; TRBD1 might be the D (5 bases). Trimming took 5 bases from V and 8 from J, leaving 9 bases between them. CDR3 length: 10 amino acids. Germline V gene data show CDR1 as SQVTM and CDR2 as ANQGSEA. DNA for the CDR3: TGCAGCGTTTCGGGGGAAGAAGCTTTCTTT. Residues: CSVSGEEAFF.

The V call is TRBV7-2, the J call TRBJ1-3; D is possibly TRBD1 (5 bases). Germline V gene data show CDR1 as SGHTA and CDR2 as FQGNSA. The CDR3 loop spans 14 amino acids. Trimming stripped 3 bases from V and 3 bases from J, with 9 bases between. CDR3 bases: TGTGCCAGCAGCTTCCAGGGAGGTGGAAACACCATATATTTT. This gives the protein CASSFQGGGNTIYF.

This clone showed up just a few times. This chain connects TRBV30 to TRBJ2-7; TRBD2 might be the D (6 bases). This CDR3 is 13 amino acids long. V was pared by 2 bases and J by 4 bases, with 12 bases between. Germline CDR1 and CDR2: GTSNPN and SVGIG (reference sequence). The CDR3, as DNA: TGTGCCTGGAGTCTAGGCGGACTATACGAGCAGTACTTC. This codes for CAWSLGGLYEQYF.

J is TRBJ1-5 and V is TRBV4-2, with a weak D call TRBD1 (6 bases). Germline CDR1 and CDR2: LGHNA and YNFKEQ. The V gene lost 3 bases and the J gene lost 0 bases, with 21 bases spanning the gap. The CDR3 totals 19 residues. This CDR3 reads CASSHPIGGDLLSNQPQHF. The CDR3 nucleotides read TGTGCCAGCAGCCATCCTATAGGGGGGGATCTCCTTAGCAATCAGCCCCAGCATTTT.

This chain connects TRBV7-2 to TRBJ2-7, with TRBD1 identical over 8 bases. This CDR3 is built from 15 residues. Germline V gives CDR1 SGHTA, CDR2 FQGNSA. The J segment lost 6 bases and the V segment lost 7 bases, leaving 14 bases of the junction unmatched. CDR3 DNA sequence: TGTGCCAGCACACTCGGGGCAGGGGGCGTGGGCGAGCAGTACTTC. Its protein product is CASTLGAGGVGEQYF.

CDR3 sequence reads: CASSFTNRGYGYTF. CDR3 bases: TGTGCCAGCAGTTTTACTAACCGCGGCTATGGCTACACCTTC. The chain links TRBV6-5 to TRBJ1-2, with no clear D. CDR1 is MNHEY, CDR2 SVGAGI, per germline. The V and J ends lost 4 bases and 4 bases respectively, with 13 bases between them. The CDR3 totals 14 residues.